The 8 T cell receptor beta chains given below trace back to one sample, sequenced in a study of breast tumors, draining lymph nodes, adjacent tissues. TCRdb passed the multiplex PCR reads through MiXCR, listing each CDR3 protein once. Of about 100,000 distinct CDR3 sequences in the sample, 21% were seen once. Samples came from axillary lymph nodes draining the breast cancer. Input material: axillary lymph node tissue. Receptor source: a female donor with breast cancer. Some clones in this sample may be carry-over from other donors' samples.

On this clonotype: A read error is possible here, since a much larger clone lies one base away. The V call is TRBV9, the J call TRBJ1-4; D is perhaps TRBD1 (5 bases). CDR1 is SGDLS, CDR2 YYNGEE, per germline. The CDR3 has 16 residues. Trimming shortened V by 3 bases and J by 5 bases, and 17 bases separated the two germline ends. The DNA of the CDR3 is TGTGCCAGCAGCGAGGGACCGGCAGGACTAAATGAAAAACTGTTTTTT. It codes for CASSEGPAGLNEKLFF.

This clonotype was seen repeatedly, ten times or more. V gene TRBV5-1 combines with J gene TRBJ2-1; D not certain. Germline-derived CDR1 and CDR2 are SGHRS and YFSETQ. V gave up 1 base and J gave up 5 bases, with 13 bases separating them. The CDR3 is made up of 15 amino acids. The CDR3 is CASSLIGGTNNEQFF. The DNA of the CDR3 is TGCGCCAGCAGCTTGATAGGCGGCACGAACAATGAGCAGTTCTTC.

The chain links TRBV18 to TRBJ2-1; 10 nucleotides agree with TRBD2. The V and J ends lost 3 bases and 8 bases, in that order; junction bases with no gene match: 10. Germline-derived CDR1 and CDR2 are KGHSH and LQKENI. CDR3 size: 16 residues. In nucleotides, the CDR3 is TGTGCCAGCTCACCCAAATGGCTAGCGGGAGTAGATGAGCAGTTCTTC. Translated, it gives CASSPKWLAGVDEQFF.

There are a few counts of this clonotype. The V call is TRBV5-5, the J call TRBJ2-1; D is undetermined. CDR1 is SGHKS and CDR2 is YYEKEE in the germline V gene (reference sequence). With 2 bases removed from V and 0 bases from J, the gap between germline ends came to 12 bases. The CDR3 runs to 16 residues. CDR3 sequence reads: CASSLATPTSYNEQFF. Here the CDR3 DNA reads TGTGCCAGCAGCTTAGCCACCCCAACCTCCTACAATGAGCAGTTCTTC.

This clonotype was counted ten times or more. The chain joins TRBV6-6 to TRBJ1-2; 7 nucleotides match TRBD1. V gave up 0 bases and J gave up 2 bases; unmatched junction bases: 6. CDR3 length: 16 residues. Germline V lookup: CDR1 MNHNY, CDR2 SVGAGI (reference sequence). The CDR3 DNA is TGTGCCAGCAGTTACTCTAAGACAGGGCCCAACTATGGCTACACCTTC. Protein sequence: CASSYSKTGPNYGYTF.

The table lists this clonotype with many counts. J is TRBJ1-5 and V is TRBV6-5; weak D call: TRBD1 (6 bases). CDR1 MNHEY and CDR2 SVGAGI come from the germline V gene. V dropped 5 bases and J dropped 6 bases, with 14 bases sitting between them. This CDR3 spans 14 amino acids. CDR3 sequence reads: CASSRTGKGQPQHF. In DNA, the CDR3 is TGTGCCAGCAGTAGAACAGGGAAAGGTCAGCCCCAGCATTTT.

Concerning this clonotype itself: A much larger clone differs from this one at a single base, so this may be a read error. CDR3 loop: CASGRGGEVNQPQHF. The CDR3 DNA sequence: TGTGCCAGTGGTAGAGGGGGGGAGGTCAATCAGCCCCAGCATTTT. The chain joins TRBV19 to TRBJ1-5, with D perhaps TRBD1 (6 bases). V lost 8 bases to trimming and J lost 3 bases, with 17 bases between them. This CDR3 contains 15 residues. Germline CDR1 reads LNHDA; CDR2 reads SQIVND (reference sequence).

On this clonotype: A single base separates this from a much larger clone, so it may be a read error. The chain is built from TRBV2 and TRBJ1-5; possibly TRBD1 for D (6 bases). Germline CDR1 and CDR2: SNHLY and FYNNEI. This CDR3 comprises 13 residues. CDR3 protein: CASRLTGNQSQHF. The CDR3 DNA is TGTGCCAGCAGACTCACAGGGAATCAGTCCCAGCATTTT.